Below are 8 T cell receptor beta chains sequenced from a single sample in a study of identical twins (TCRdb year 2016). The library was built by means of 5' RACE. These reads were obtained on an Illumina HiSeq 2000. Using fastp at Q25 and MiXCR, TCRdb reprocessed the public reads and kept productive beta chains. Every distinct CDR3 protein forms one entry, paired with its most common genes and DNA. Across this sample there are about 520,000 distinct CDR3 sequences, with roughly a fifth seen only once. The top ten constitute about 0.99% of the sample. This same sample was also taken into another study, of T cells expressing NK-cell markers.

Sequences were obtained from CD4+ T cells sorted from blood. All receptors derive from a young woman in good health.

This clonotype was picked up a small number of times. This chain links TRBV12-3 or TRBV12-4 with TRBJ2-3; 13 nucleotides agree with TRBD2. V shed 5 bases, J shed 4 bases, and the junction held 15 bases outside the gene matches. The CDR3 sequence is 19 residues long. This CDR3 is CASSPAGTSGEIRADTQYF. CDR3 nucleotide sequence: TGTGCCAGCAGTCCCGCCGGGACTAGCGGGGAAATTCGCGCAGATACGCAGTATTTT.

The chain carries TRBV9 and TRBJ2-3, with 7 bases matching TRBD1. V lost 1 base, J lost 2 bases, and 1 base stayed unmatched. Per the germline V gene, CDR1 is SGDLS and CDR2 is YYNGEE. The CDR3 is 14 residues long. DNA for the CDR3: TGTGCCAGCAGCGTACAGGGGGTCACAGATACGCAGTATTTT. This gives the protein CASSVQGVTDTQYF. Full variable domain (rest looked up from reference TRBV9 and TRBJ2-3): DSGVTQTPKHLITATGQRVTLRCSPRSGDLSVYWYQQSLDQGLQFLIQYYNGEERAKGNILERFSAQQFPDLHSELNLSSLELGDSALYFCASSVQGVTDTQYFGPGTRLTVL.

CDR3 DNA: TGTGCTAGTGGTTTGGTACTAGGTCGGGAGCAGTTCTTC. It encodes CASGLVLGREQFF. The rearrangement uses TRBV12-5 and TRBJ2-1, with D tentatively TRBD2 (5 bases). CDR1 is LGHNT and CDR2 is FRNRAP in the germline V gene. Trimming cost V 0 bases and J 10 bases, with 10 bases left between them. The CDR3 runs to 13 residues.

This clonotype was observed a handful of times. The CDR3 bases are TGTGCCAGCAGCCAAGACCGCGGCTACACCTTC. Amino acids: CASSQDRGYTF. The genes are TRBV14 and TRBJ1-2; the D is unclear. CDR3 size: 11 residues. The V end was cut by 0 bases, the J end by 8 bases, with 4 bases between. Per the germline V gene, CDR1 is SGHDN and CDR2 is FVKESK.

The chain recombines TRBV7-9 with TRBJ2-7, with a weak D call TRBD2 (6 bases). The V gene's germline CDR1 is SEHNR and CDR2 FQNEAQ (reference sequence). V lost 5 bases and J 7 bases, leaving 12 bases between the germline ends. This CDR3 has 12 amino acids. This chain's CDR3 is CASSPRRDEQYF. The DNA for the CDR3 is TGTGCCAGCAGCCCGAGGAGGGATGAGCAGTACTTC.

This clonotype was detected only a few times. The rearrangement joins TRBV7-9 to TRBJ2-7; D is possibly TRBD1 (6 bases). V lost 6 bases and J lost 2, with 20 bases in between. Germline V CDR1 and CDR2: SEHNR, FQNEAQ (reference sequence). The CDR3 runs 16 residues. This CDR3 is CASSYGPGQTPYEQYF. In DNA form, the CDR3 reads TGTGCCAGCAGTTACGGACCAGGACAGACCCCCTACGAGCAGTACTTC.

The rearrangement uses TRBV20-1 and TRBJ2-2; 8 bases map to TRBD1. J gave up 5 bases and V 1 base, and 6 bases lay outside the gene matches. The CDR3 spans 15 residues. CDR1 and CDR2 from the germline V gene are DFQATT and SNEGSKA (reference sequence). The CDR3 DNA sequence: TGCAGTGCTAGAGCACCCAGGGGGCTTACCGGGGAGCTGTTTTTT. This translates into CSARAPRGLTGELFF.

This clonotype was detected many times. The chain carries TRBV29-1 and TRBJ2-3, with TRBD2 as a possible D gene (6 bases). The V and J ends lost 5 bases and 5 bases respectively, with 20 bases between them. CDR3 length: 15 residues. The germline V gene encodes CDR1 SQVTM and CDR2 ANQGSEA. CDR3 DNA: TGCAGCGTTCTCCCGGAGGCGGGACGGGGAGATACGCAGTATTTT. It encodes CSVLPEAGRGDTQYF.